These 19 T cell receptor beta chains share one sample of origin, sequenced in a study of T cells in Graves' hyperthyroidism and ophthalmopathy. It was RNA transcripts that yielded the amplified TCR beta CDR3 regions. TCR CDR3 underwent first-round RT-PCR with the HTBI primer set. In TCRdb, the multiplex PCR reads were re-called with MiXCR into one record per CDR3 protein. Altogether about 640,000 distinct CDR3 sequences are present, roughly 15% being singletons, with the ten largest covering under 15%. Sequencing input: blood. The receptors were gathered from a woman aged 50 to 60 with Graves' ophthalmopathy.

A note on this clonotype: A much more abundant neighbour one base away suggests this may be a read error. The rearrangement links TRBV24-1 to TRBJ2-3; 10 bases fit TRBD2. Germline lookup yields CDR1 KGHDR and CDR2 SFDVKD. V shed 4 bases and J 8 bases; nucleotides not matched to a gene: 11. The CDR3 is 16 amino acids. The CDR3 loop reads CATSDPGLASAGTQYF. CDR3 DNA sequence: TGTGCCACCAGTGACCCGGGACTAGCGAGTGCAGGTACGCAGTATTTT.

The table lists this clonotype with a few counts. At one end, the junction sequence differs from germline, possibly due to a read error. The genes are TRBV5-1 and TRBJ2-6; D gene uncertain. The germline CDR1 and CDR2 sequences are SGHRS and YFSETQ. This CDR3 is built from 15 residues. The CDR3 sequence: CASSFTASEANVLTF. Here the CDR3 DNA reads TGCGCCAGCAGCTTTACAGCCTCTGAGGCCAACGTCCTGACTTTC.

This clonotype was seen many times. The gene calls are TRBV28 and TRBJ1-4; 7 nucleotides line up with TRBD1. V shed 5 bases and J 2 bases; nucleotides not matched to a gene: 5. Germline V CDR1 and CDR2: MDHEN, SYDVKM. The CDR3 spans 15 residues. The CDR3 sequence: CASSPSGQTNEKLFF. Written as DNA, the CDR3 is TGTGCCAGCAGTCCGTCGGGACAGACTAATGAAAAACTGTTTTTT. Combining the CDR3 with reference TRBV28 and TRBJ1-4 gives the whole variable domain DVKVTQSSRYLVKRTGEKVFLECVQDMDHENMFWYRQDPGLGLRLIYFSYDVKMKEKGDIPEGYSVSREKKERFSLILESASTNQTSMYLCASSPSGQTNEKLFFGSGTQLSVL.

This clonotype came up a few times. The CDR3 protein is CASSLSRGANTEAFF. CDR3 sequence (DNA): TGCGCCAGCAGCCTATCTCGCGGGGCGAACACTGAAGCTTTCTTT. The V call is TRBV5-1, the J call TRBJ1-1, with a tentative D call TRBD1 (5 bases). Trimming removed 4 bases at V and 1 base at J, with 14 bases between. Germline CDR1 is SGHRS and CDR2 is YFSETQ. The CDR3 extends over 15 amino acids. Complete variable domain (other parts from reference TRBV5-1 and TRBJ1-1): KAGVTQTPRYLIKTRGQQVTLSCSPISGHRSVSWYQQTPGQGLQFLFEYFSETQRNKGNFPGRFSGRQFSNSRSEMNVSTLELGDSALYLCASSLSRGANTEAFFGQGTRLTVV.

Many counts were recorded for this clonotype. The chain employs TRBV9 and TRBJ1-5; tentative D call: TRBD1 (6 bases). Germline CDR1 is SGDLS and CDR2 is YYNGEE. The CDR3 spans 14 residues. Trimming pared 5 bases from V and 6 bases from J, leaving 15 bases between. CDR3: CASSTGSALQPQHF. The CDR3 nucleotides are TGTGCCAGCAGTACAGGGAGCGCCCTTCAGCCCCAGCATTTT.

The gene calls are TRBV19 and TRBJ2-7; 8 bases are a match to TRBD1. With V trimmed by 3 bases and J by 6 bases, 4 bases remained unmatched. The CDR3 has 13 residues. Germline CDR1 and CDR2: LNHDA and SQIVND (reference sequence). In DNA, the CDR3 is TGTGCCAGTAGTATGGGGACAGGTTCCGAGCAGTACTTC. This encodes CASSMGTGSEQYF. Full variable domain (remainder filled in from reference TRBV19 and TRBJ2-7): DGGITQSPKYLFRKEGQNVTLSCEQNLNHDAMYWYRQDPGQGLRLIYYSQIVNDFQKGDIAEGYSVSREKKESFPLTVTSAQKNPTAFYLCASSMGTGSEQYFGPGTRLTVT.

There are many counts of this clonotype. The chain joins TRBV7-2 to TRBJ2-7; 7 bases line up with TRBD1. Germline trimming cut 5 bases from V and 7 bases from J; bases unmatched to any gene: 8. Germline V gives CDR1 SGHTA, CDR2 FQGNSA. This CDR3 is 13 amino acids long. The CDR3, as DNA: TGTGCCAGCAGCAGCAGGGGGATAGAGGAGCAGTACTTC. Translation gives CASSSRGIEEQYF.

This clonotype has only a few counts. The chain carries TRBV7-8 and TRBJ2-3; tentatively, D is TRBD2 (5 bases). Trimming pared 6 bases from V and 6 bases from J, leaving 19 bases between. The CDR3 is 15 residues long. Germline V gene lookup returns CDR1 SGHVS and CDR2 FQNEAQ. The CDR3 DNA reads as TGTGCCAGCAGTCCGATCGGGCCGAGGAGGGATACGCAGTATTTT. It specifies CASSPIGPRRDTQYF.

This clonotype has a handful of counts. V is TRBV19 and J is TRBJ1-5; D unclear. The CDR3 length is 15 residues. The germline V gene encodes CDR1 LNHDA and CDR2 SQIVND (reference sequence). V gave up 1 base and J gave up 2 bases, with 9 bases separating them. The CDR3 sequence: CASSIGVGGNQPQHF. CDR3 DNA: TGTGCCAGTAGTATAGGGGTCGGAGGCAATCAGCCCCAGCATTTT.

V and J are TRBV25-1 and TRBJ2-6; D is ambiguous. V was trimmed by 7 bases and J by 1 base, leaving 5 bases between them. CDR1 and CDR2 (germline): MGHDK, SYGVNS. CDR3 length equals 13 residues. The CDR3 loop is CASIESGANVLTF. The CDR3 bases are TGTGCCAGCATCGAGTCTGGGGCCAACGTCCTGACTTTC. Full variable domain (missing parts from reference TRBV25-1 and TRBJ2-6): EADIYQTPRYLVIGTGKKITLECSQTMGHDKMYWYQQDPGMELHLIHYSYGVNSTEKGDLSSESTVSRIRTEHFPLTLESARPSHTSQYLCASIESGANVLTFGAGSRLTVL.

This clonotype was recorded many times. The rearrangement links TRBV12-3 or TRBV12-4 to TRBJ2-1, with 8 bases that match TRBD2. J lost 9 bases, V lost 6 bases, and 19 bases had no gene match. This CDR3 comprises 17 residues. The CDR3 is CASSFLFSSAGESEQFF. CDR3 coding DNA: TGTGCCAGCAGCTTCCTGTTTTCGTCAGCGGGAGAGTCTGAGCAGTTCTTC.

In its sample, this clonotype was seen a few times. A much larger clone lies a single base off, so this may be a read error. The CDR3 end shows no conserved phenylalanine or tryptophan, and so a read error is likely. The V and J genes are TRBV12-3 or TRBV12-4 and TRBJ2-7; D gene unclear. V was clipped by 6 bases and J by 4 bases, with 10 bases between them. The CDR3 consists of 12 residues. CDR3 protein: CASSPIAYEQYL. CDR3 DNA: TGTGCCAGCAGCCCAATTGCATACGAGCAGTACCTC.

This clonotype has a count of ten or more. This chain uses TRBV7-2 with TRBJ1-2; D not resolved. CDR3 length equals 14 residues. Germline V gives CDR1 SGHTA, CDR2 FQGNSA. V was cut by 0 bases and J by 8 bases, with 13 bases left in between. The CDR3 coding sequence is TGTGCCAGCAGCTTAGCGCCTGGTGGAGGGGGCTACACCTTC. Translation: CASSLAPGGGGYTF.

This clonotype was counted many times. The chain combines TRBV12-3 or TRBV12-4 with TRBJ1-2; TRBD1 is a possible D gene (5 bases). Trimming removed 6 bases at V and 8 bases at J, with 16 bases between. This CDR3 contains 13 residues. Here the CDR3 reads CASRPEGLVGYTF. CDR3 sequence (DNA): TGTGCCAGCAGACCAGAGGGGTTGGTGGGCTACACCTTC.

This clonotype was counted many times. This chain connects TRBV27 to TRBJ2-7, with D hard to call. Trimming removed 3 bases at V and 0 bases at J, with 12 bases between. Germline CDR1 is MNHEY and CDR2 is SMNVEV (reference sequence). The CDR3 is 15 amino acids. In DNA, the CDR3 is TGTGCCAGCAGTTTTTCTCTATTGAGCTCCTACGAGCAGTACTTC. It codes for CASSFSLLSSYEQYF.

The chain is built from TRBV7-9 and TRBJ2-3, with 11 bases lining up with TRBD2. The V and J ends lost 4 bases and 3 bases, in that order; junction bases with no gene match: 12. Germline V lookup: CDR1 SEHNR, CDR2 FQNEAQ (reference sequence). CDR3 length equals 18 residues. The DNA of the CDR3 is TGTGCCAGCAGCTCCTTAGGTTTACTAGCGGGAGCAACAGATACGCAGTATTTT. It yields the protein CASSSLGLLAGATDTQYF. The whole variable domain, filled in from reference TRBV7-9 and TRBJ2-3, reads DTGVSQNPRHKITKRGQNVTFRCDPISEHNRLYWYRQTLGQGPEFLTYFQNEAQLEKSRLLSDRFSAERPKGSFSTLEIQRTEQGDSAMYLCASSSLGLLAGATDTQYFGPGTRLTVL.

As to this clonotype: The junction departs from germline at one end; a sequencing error may be responsible. The chain has TRBV11-2 and TRBJ2-3; no reliable D call. CDR1 and CDR2 (germline): SGHAT, FQNNGV. This CDR3 spans 14 amino acids. The CDR3 nucleotides read TGTGCCGGCAGCTTAGTTATTGTAACAGATACGCAGTATTTT. Translated: CAGSLVIVTDTQYF.

The J gene is TRBJ1-6, the V gene TRBV20-1, with 11 bases lining up with TRBD1. V shed 1 base, J shed 7 bases, and the junction held 12 bases outside the gene matches. This CDR3 is built from 18 residues. From germline, CDR1 is DFQATT and CDR2 SNEGSKA (reference sequence). Here the CDR3 DNA reads TGCAGTGCTAGAGTTAGGACAGGGGGCCTTTCCCGCAATTCACCCCTCCACTTT. Its translation is CSARVRTGGLSRNSPLHF.

This clonotype was counted many times. The chain recombines TRBV6-1 with TRBJ1-6; D gene ambiguous. CDR3 size: 13 residues. Germline V CDR1 and CDR2: MNHNS, SASEGT. The V end lost 2 bases, the J end lost 7 bases, and 6 bases lay between the germline ends. The CDR3 spells CASSEISNSPLHF. The CDR3, as DNA: TGTGCCAGCAGTGAAATCTCGAATTCACCCCTCCACTTT.